Each of the 9 T cell receptor beta chains below was sequenced from the same sample in a study of preoperative IRX-2 immunotherapy in early breast cancer. The sample's treatment: preoperative locoregional IRX-2 cytokine immunotherapy. The method was immunoSEQ multiplex PCR; TCRdb's version includes in-frame clones alone and lacks a portion of them. The table includes fewer than 25,000 clones, about 90% detected once. This specimen was tumor tissue, taken after IRX-2 immunotherapy. The receptors shown here come from a human donor with breast cancer.

V and J are TRBV7-8 and TRBJ2-3; 8 nucleotides match TRBD2. Per the germline V gene, CDR1 is SGHVS and CDR2 is FQNEAQ. Losses at the gene ends were 5 bases for V and 0 bases for J; bases not matched to a gene: 10. This CDR3 region has 17 residues. CDR3 nucleotide sequence: TGTGCCAGCAGCCCCCACGGAGCGGGGGCTAGCACAGATACGCAGTATTTT. Translated: CASSPHGAGASTDTQYF.

The rearrangement uses TRBV11-3 and TRBJ2-7; TRBD2 matches 7 bases. This CDR3 is built from 11 residues. Germline values: CDR1 SGHNT, CDR2 YENEEA. J gave up 7 bases and V 6 bases, and 3 bases lay outside the gene matches. DNA for the CDR3: TGTGCCAGCAGGGGAGGGGTTGAGCAGTACTTC. Encoded protein: CASRGGVEQYF. Full variable domain (outside the CDR3, taken from reference TRBV11-3 and TRBJ2-7): EAGVVQSPRYKIIEKKQPVAFWCNPISGHNTLYWYLQNLGQGPELLIRYENEEAVDDSQLPKDRFSAERLKGVDSTLKIQPAELGDSAVYLCASRGGVEQYFGPGTRLTVT.

The chain recombines TRBV5-4 with TRBJ1-1, with 10 bases matching TRBD1. The germline V gene encodes CDR1 SGHNT and CDR2 YYREEE (reference sequence). The CDR3 has 15 amino acids. V lost 4 bases and J lost 3; bases outside the gene matches: 6. The CDR3 nucleotides are TGTGCCAGCAGCACTCGACAGGGGGCTGACACTGAAGCTTTCTTT. Translation gives CASSTRQGADTEAFF.

The gene calls are TRBV6-5 and TRBJ2-7, with D uncertain. CDR3 size: 14 residues. Germline V CDR1 and CDR2: MNHEY, SVGAGI. V lost 2 bases and J lost 2, with 10 bases in between. The CDR3 spells CASSYEARAYEQYF. The CDR3 bases are TGTGCCAGCAGTTACGAGGCTAGAGCCTACGAGCAGTACTTC.

The CDR3 DNA reads as TGTGCCAGCAGCGTAAGGAGGCAGGGGGCTAGCAATCAGCCCCAGCATTTT. Its translation is CASSVRRQGASNQPQHF. This chain joins TRBV9 and TRBJ1-5; 8 bases align to TRBD1. V was pared by 1 base and J by 0 bases, with 6 bases of the junction left unmatched. The CDR3 is 17 amino acids. Germline V gene data show CDR1 as SGDLS and CDR2 as YYNGEE.

The genes are TRBV4-2 and TRBJ1-6; TRBD1 matches 7 bases. The CDR3 is 15 residues long. CDR1 is LGHNA, CDR2 YNFKEQ, per germline. The V segment lost 4 bases and the J segment 5 bases; nucleotides outside the gene matches: 5. CDR3 sequence: CASSPRDSNNSPLHF. The CDR3 coding sequence is TGTGCCAGCAGCCCCCGGGACAGTAATAATTCACCCCTCCACTTT.

J is TRBJ1-1 and V is TRBV10-2; unclear D gene. Germline CDR1 WSHSY, CDR2 SAAADI. V was shortened by 4 bases and J by 1 base, with 10 bases between the two germline ends. This CDR3 spans 14 amino acids. This chain's CDR3 is CASSGVAANTEAFF. DNA for the CDR3: TGCGCCAGCAGTGGTGTGGCAGCGAACACTGAAGCTTTCTTT.

The chain joins TRBV18 to TRBJ1-5, with D possibly TRBD1 on 6 matching bases. Germline V gives CDR1 KGHSH, CDR2 LQKENI. V lost 2 bases and J lost 1, with 9 bases in between. The CDR3 has 15 amino acids. The CDR3 sequence is CASSPMGASNQPQHF. The CDR3 DNA follows: TGTGCCAGCTCACCAATGGGGGCCAGCAATCAGCCCCAGCATTTT.

The genes are TRBV7-3 and TRBJ1-1, with 9 bases fitting TRBD1. The CDR3 length is 14 residues. With V trimmed by 4 bases and J by 6 bases, 6 bases remained unmatched. Germline values: CDR1 SGHTA, CDR2 FQGTGA. The CDR3 DNA reads as TGTGCCAGCAGCTCGACAGGGGGGAAGGCTGAAGCTTTCTTT. Protein: CASSSTGGKAEAFF.